The rows below give T cell receptor beta chains drawn from one sample of a study of OX40 agonist ivuxolimab in advanced cancers. TCRdb's table, derived via immunoSEQ multiplex PCR, lists solely in-frame clones and lacks some. This table holds 85,000 to 100,000 clones, 85% to 90% found once. The source material was CD4+ or CD8+ T cells sorted from blood, sampled in a trial of the OX40 agonist ivuxolimab. These receptor sequences come from an adult with an advanced solid tumor such as melanoma, head and neck, liver or kidney cancer. The CDR3 runs from the conserved cysteine through the conserved F or W. The D gene is left open where the match is weak. Clone size is not always given. Where it is, it says once, few, many or a class for expanded clones.

TRBV13,.,TRBJ2-2,.,CASSPPSGELFF,TGTGCCAGCAGCCCCCCTTCCGGGGAGCTGTTTTTT
TRBV19,.,TRBJ1-5,.,CASSRNRELNQPQHF,TGTGCCAGTAGTAGGAACCGGGAATTAAATCAGCCCCAGCATTTT
TRBV6-5,.,TRBJ1-2,.,CASSTGRGGYTF,TGTGCCAGCAGCACGGGGAGGGGCGGCTACACCTTC
TRBV7-2,TRBD1,TRBJ1-5,.,CASSSRTGSNQPQHF,TGTGCCAGCAGCTCACGGACAGGGTCAAATCAGCCCCAGCATTTT
TRBV9,.,TRBJ2-1,.,CASSVQNSYNEQFF,TGTGCCAGCAGCGTCCAGAACTCCTACAATGAGCAGTTCTTC
TRBV19,.,TRBJ1-5,once,CASSGPKARGGYSNQPQHF,TGTGCCAGTAGTGGACCCAAGGCCCGGGGGGGATATAGCAATCAGCCCCAGCATTTT
TRBV5-4,.,TRBJ1-2,.,CASSIVEVNYGYTF,TGTGCCAGCAGCATAGTGGAGGTGAACTATGGCTACACCTTC
TRBV6-1,.,TRBJ1-2,.,CASSFRSYTF,TGTGCCAGCAGTTTTAGATCCTACACCTTC
TRBV15,.,TRBJ1-5,once,CATSKILGRQPQHF,TGTGCCACCAGCAAAATCCTCGGTCGCCAGCCCCAGCATTTT
TRBV5-1,.,TRBJ2-5,.,CASSSFMGPQETQYF,TGCGCCAGCAGCTCCTTTATGGGACCGCAAGAGACCCAGTACTTC
TRBV28,TRBD1,TRBJ2-5,once,CASKGQRNLYQETQYF,TGTGCCAGCAAGGGACAGCGAAACTTGTACCAAGAGACCCAGTACTTC
TRBV20-1,.,TRBJ2-7,.,CSARHSYEQYF,TGCAGTGCTAGACACTCCTACGAGCAGTACTTC
TRBV10-3,TRBD1,TRBJ2-7,.,CAISTIDRGPTYEQYF,TGTGCCATCAGTACCATAGACAGGGGGCCTACCTACGAGCAGTACTTC
TRBV28,.,TRBJ2-3,.,CASGSGSTDTQYF,TGTGCCAGCGGGAGTGGAAGCACAGATACGCAGTATTTT
TRBV6-1,TRBD2,TRBJ2-7,once,CASSAGLAGGAVYEQYF,TGTGCCAGCAGTGCCGGACTAGCGGGGGGGGCCGTGTACGAGCAGTACTTC
TRBV7-2,.,TRBJ1-1,once,CASSSRGSEAFF,TGTGCCAGCAGCAGCCGGGGCAGTGAAGCTTTCTTT
TRBV7-3,TRBD2,TRBJ2-3,once,CASSPDVSGLAGTDTQYF,TGTGCCAGCAGTCCCGATGTGTCGGGACTAGCGGGCACAGATACGCAGTATTTT
TRBV7-2,.,TRBJ2-1,.,CASSQHHEQFF,TGTGCCAGCAGCCAACATCATGAGCAGTTCTTC
TRBV18,TRBD1,TRBJ2-1,.,CASSPRQGKGNEQFF,TGTGCCAGCTCACCACGACAGGGGAAGGGGAATGAGCAGTTCTTC
TRBV7-9,.,TRBJ2-5,.,CASSLARAALETQYF,TGTGCCAGCAGCTTAGCTCGGGCCGCGCTGGAGACCCAGTACTTC
TRBV5-1,.,TRBJ1-3,.,CASRQEHSGNTIYF,TGCGCCAGCCGACAGGAACACTCTGGAAACACCATATATTTT
TRBV27,TRBD2,TRBJ2-5,.,CASSSSGGARETQYF,TGTGCCAGCAGTAGTAGCGGGGGGGCCCGAGAGACCCAGTACTTC
TRBV28,.,TRBJ1-5,.,CASSLGGQLGDQPQHF,TGTGCCAGCAGTTTAGGTGGACAGTTGGGGGATCAGCCCCAGCATTTT
TRBV7-7,.,TRBJ2-2,.,CASSLSTGAGNTGELFF,TGTGCTAGCAGCTTATCGACAGGTGCCGGGAACACCGGGGAGCTGTTTTTT
TRBV6-1,.,TRBJ1-1,.,CASTEGHSTEAFF,TGTGCCAGCACCGAGGGTCATAGCACTGAAGCTTTCTTT
TRBV27,TRBD2,TRBJ2-3,once,CASGERGGLYTQYF,TGTGCCAGCGGGGAGCGGGGGGGCCTTTATACGCAGTATTTT
TRBV10-2,.,TRBJ1-5,.,CATLSVRYSNQPQHF,TGCGCTACGCTTTCGGTTAGATATAGCAATCAGCCCCAGCATTTT
TRBV7-2,.,TRBJ1-2,once,CASTQGQSNYGYTF,TGTGCCAGCACCCAAGGACAGTCGAACTATGGCTACACCTTC
TRBV5-1,.,TRBJ2-1,.,CASSLPQGTTYNEQFF,TGCGCCAGCAGCTTGCCCCAGGGGACAACTTACAATGAGCAGTTCTTC
TRBV30,.,TRBJ2-7,.,CAWSGGRFSYEQYF,TGTGCCTGGAGTGGGGGGCGGTTCTCCTACGAGCAGTACTTC
TRBV6-1,.,TRBJ1-4,.,CASSSRAGYGEKLFF,TGTGCCAGCAGTTCCCGAGCGGGTTATGGTGAAAAACTGTTTTTT
TRBV27,.,TRBJ1-5,.,CASSLLVPRQSAQHF,TGTGCCAGCAGTTTATTAGTCCCCCGACAGTCGGCCCAGCATTTT
TRBV7-2,TRBD2,TRBJ2-3,.,CASSLAAGGTDTQYF,TGTGCCAGCAGCTTAGCTGCGGGGGGCACAGATACGCAGTATTTT
TRBV6-6,TRBD1,TRBJ1-4,.,CASRGQGAGEKLFF,TGTGCCAGCCGCGGACAGGGGGCAGGGGAAAAACTGTTTTTT
TRBV19,.,TRBJ2-1,once,CARDGIVEYNEQFF,TGTGCCAGAGATGGGATCGTTGAGTACAATGAGCAGTTCTTC
TRBV6-5,TRBD1,TRBJ2-7,.,CASSPGTGVNEQYF,TGTGCCAGCAGCCCCGGGACAGGGGTAAACGAGCAGTACTTC
TRBV18,TRBD1,TRBJ1-4,.,CASSPPGTGNEKLFF,TGTGCCAGCTCACCACCGGGGACAGGGAATGAAAAACTGTTTTTT
TRBV6-4,.,TRBJ2-1,.,CASSERGYNEQFF,TGTGCCAGCAGTGAAAGGGGATACAATGAGCAGTTCTTC
TRBV30,.,TRBJ1-2,.,CAWSVWGYGYTF,TGTGCCTGGAGTGTATGGGGCTATGGCTACACCTTC